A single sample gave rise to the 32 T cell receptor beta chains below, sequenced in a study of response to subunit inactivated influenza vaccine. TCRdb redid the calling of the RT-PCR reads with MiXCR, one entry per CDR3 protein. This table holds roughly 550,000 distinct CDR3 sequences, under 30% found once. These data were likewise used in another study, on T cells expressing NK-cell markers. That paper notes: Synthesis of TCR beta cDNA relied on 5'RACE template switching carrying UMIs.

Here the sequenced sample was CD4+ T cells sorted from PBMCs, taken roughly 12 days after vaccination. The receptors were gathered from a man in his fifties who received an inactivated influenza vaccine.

As DNA, the CDR3 is TGCGCCAGCAGCTACGGACAGTCGTACCAAGAGACCCAGTACTTC. As protein: CASSYGQSYQETQYF. The chain recombines TRBV5-1 with TRBJ2-5; maybe TRBD1 (6 bases). The CDR3 has 15 amino acids. V was pared by 3 bases and J by 0 bases, with 12 bases between. Germline V gene sequence: CDR1 SGHRS, CDR2 YFSETQ.

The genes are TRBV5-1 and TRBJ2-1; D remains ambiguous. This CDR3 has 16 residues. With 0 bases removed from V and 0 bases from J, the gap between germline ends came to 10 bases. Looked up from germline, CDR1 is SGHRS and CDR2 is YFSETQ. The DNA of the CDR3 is TGCGCCAGCAGCTTGGTGCGGCTGAGCTCCTACAATGAGCAGTTCTTC. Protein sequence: CASSLVRLSSYNEQFF.

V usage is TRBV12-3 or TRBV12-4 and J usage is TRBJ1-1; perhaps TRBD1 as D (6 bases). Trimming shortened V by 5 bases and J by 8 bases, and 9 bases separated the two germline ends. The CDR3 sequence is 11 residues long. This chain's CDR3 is CASSTGTEAFF. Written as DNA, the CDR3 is TGTGCCAGCAGTACCGGGACAGAAGCTTTCTTT.

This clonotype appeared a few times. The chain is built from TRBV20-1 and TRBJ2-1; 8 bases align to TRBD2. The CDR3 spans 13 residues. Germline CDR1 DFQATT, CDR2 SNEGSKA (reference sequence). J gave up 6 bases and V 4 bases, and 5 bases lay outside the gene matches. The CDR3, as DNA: TGCAGTGCTAATAAGCGGGGGTTCAATGAGCAGTTCTTC. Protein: CSANKRGFNEQFF.

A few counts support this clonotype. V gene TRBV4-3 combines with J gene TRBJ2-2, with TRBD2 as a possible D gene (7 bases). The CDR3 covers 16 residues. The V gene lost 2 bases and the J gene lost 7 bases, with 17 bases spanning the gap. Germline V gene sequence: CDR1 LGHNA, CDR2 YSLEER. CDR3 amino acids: CASSQIGGGAGGELFF. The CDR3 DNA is TGCGCCAGCAGCCAAATCGGTGGGGGGGCCGGCGGGGAGCTGTTTTTT.

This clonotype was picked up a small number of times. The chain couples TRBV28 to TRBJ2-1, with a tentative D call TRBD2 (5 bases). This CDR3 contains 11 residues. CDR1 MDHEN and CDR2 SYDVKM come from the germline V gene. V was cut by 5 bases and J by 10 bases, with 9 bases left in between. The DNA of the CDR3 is TGTGCCAGCAGTCGGATAGCGGAGCAGTTCTTC. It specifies CASSRIAEQFF.

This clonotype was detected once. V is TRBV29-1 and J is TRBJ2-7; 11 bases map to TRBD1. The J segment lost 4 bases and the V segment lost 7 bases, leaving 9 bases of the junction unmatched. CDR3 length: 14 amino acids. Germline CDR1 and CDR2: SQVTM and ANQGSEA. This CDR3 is CSASSGDRGYEQYF. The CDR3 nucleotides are TGCAGCGCTTCATCCGGGGACAGGGGGTACGAGCAGTACTTC.

The CDR3 protein is CASSPGRGRAYEQYF. CDR3 DNA sequence: TGTGCCAGCAGTCCGGGGCGCGGGAGAGCCTACGAGCAGTACTTC. The chain links TRBV5-4 to TRBJ2-7; 7 nucleotides match TRBD2. This CDR3 has 15 amino acids. V lost 5 bases, J lost 2 bases, and 10 bases stayed unmatched. From germline, CDR1 is SGHNT and CDR2 YYREEE (reference sequence). The whole variable domain, remainder taken from reference TRBV5-4 and TRBJ2-7, is ETGVTQSPTHLIKTRGQQVTLRCSSQSGHNTVSWYQQALGQGPQFIFQYYREEENGRGNFPPRFSGLQFPNYSSELNVNALELDDSALYLCASSPGRGRAYEQYFGPGTRLTVT.

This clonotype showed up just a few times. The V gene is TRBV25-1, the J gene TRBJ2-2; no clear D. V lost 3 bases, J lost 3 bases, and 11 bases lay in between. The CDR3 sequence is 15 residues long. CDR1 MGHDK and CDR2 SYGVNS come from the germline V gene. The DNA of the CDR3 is TGTGCCAGCAGTGATCAGGTCTCCTACACCGGGGAGCTGTTTTTT. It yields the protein CASSDQVSYTGELFF.

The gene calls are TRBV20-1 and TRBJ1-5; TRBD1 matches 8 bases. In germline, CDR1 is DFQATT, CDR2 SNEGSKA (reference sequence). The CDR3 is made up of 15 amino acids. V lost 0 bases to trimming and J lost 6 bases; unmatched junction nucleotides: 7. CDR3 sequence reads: CSARDGQGAGQPQHF. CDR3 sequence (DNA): TGCAGTGCTAGAGATGGGCAGGGGGCTGGTCAGCCCCAGCATTTT.

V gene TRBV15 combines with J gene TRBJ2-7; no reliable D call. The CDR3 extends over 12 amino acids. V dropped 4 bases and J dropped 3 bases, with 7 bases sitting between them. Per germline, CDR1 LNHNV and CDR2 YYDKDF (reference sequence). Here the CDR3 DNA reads TGTGCCACCAGCAAAACCAACTACGAGCAGTACTTC. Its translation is CATSKTNYEQYF.

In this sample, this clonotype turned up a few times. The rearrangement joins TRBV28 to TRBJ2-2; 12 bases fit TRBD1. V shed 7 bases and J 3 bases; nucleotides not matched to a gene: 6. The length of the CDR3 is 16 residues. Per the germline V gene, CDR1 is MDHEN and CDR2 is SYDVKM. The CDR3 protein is CASNRDRGRHTGELFF. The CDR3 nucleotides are TGTGCCAGCAACCGGGACAGGGGGCGTCACACCGGGGAGCTGTTTTTT.

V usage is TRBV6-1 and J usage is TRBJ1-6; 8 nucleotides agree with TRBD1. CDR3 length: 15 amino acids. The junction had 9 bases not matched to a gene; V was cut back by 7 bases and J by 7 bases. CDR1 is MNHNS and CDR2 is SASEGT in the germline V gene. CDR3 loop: CASTYERQGNSPLHF. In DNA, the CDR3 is TGTGCCAGCACATACGAGAGACAGGGGAATTCACCCCTCCACTTT.

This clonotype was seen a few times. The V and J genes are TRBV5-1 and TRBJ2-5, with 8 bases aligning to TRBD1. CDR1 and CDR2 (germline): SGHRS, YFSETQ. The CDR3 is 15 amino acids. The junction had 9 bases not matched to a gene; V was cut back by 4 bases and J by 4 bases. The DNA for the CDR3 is TGCGCCAGCAGCGACGGGACAGGCCCTGGAGAGACCCAGTACTTC. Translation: CASSDGTGPGETQYF.

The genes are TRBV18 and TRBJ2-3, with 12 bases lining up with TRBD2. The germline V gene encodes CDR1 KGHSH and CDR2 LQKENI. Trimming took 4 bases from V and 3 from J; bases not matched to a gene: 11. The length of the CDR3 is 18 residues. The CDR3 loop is CASSLESRTSGATDTQYF. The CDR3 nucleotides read TGTGCCAGCTCACTCGAATCTAGGACTAGCGGGGCGACAGATACGCAGTATTTT. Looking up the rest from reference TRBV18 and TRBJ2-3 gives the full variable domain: NAGVMQNPRHLVRRRGQEARLRCSPMKGHSHVYWYRQLPEEGLKFMVYLQKENIIDESGMPKERFSAEFPKEGPSILRIQQVVRGDSAAYFCASSLESRTSGATDTQYFGPGTRLTVL.

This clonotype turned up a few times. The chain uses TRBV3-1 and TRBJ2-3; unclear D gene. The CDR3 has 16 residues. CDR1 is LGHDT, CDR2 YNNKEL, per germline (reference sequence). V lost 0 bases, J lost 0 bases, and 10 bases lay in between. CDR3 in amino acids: CASSQDPDPSTDTQYF. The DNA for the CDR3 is TGTGCCAGCAGCCAAGATCCGGACCCAAGCACAGATACGCAGTATTTT.

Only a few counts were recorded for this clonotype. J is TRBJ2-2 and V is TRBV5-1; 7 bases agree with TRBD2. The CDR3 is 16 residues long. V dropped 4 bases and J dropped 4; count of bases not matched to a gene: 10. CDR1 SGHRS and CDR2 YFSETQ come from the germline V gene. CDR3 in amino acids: CASSGTSEFSTGELFF. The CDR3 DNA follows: TGCGCCAGCAGCGGCACTAGCGAATTCAGCACCGGGGAGCTGTTTTTT. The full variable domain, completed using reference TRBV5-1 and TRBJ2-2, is KAGVTQTPRYLIKTRGQQVTLSCSPISGHRSVSWYQQTPGQGLQFLFEYFSETQRNKGNFPGRFSGRQFSNSRSEMNVSTLELGDSALYLCASSGTSEFSTGELFFGEGSRLTVL.

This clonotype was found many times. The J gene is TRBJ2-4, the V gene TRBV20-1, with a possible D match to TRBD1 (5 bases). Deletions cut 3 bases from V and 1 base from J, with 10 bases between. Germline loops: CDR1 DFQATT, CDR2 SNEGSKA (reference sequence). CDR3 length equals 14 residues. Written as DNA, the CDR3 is TGCAGTGCTAGCAGGGATCGCGCCAAAAACATTCAGTACTTC. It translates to CSASRDRAKNIQYF.

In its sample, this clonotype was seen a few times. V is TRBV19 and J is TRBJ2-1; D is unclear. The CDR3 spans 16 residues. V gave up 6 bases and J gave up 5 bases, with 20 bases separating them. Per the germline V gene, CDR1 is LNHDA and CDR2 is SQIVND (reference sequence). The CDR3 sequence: CASRTPSPIAHNEQFF. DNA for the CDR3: TGTGCCAGTAGGACTCCTTCACCCATTGCCCACAATGAGCAGTTCTTC.

This CDR3 reads CSARDATGGGYEKLFF. In nucleotides, the CDR3 is TGCAGTGCTAGAGACGCAACAGGGGGCGGATATGAAAAACTGTTTTTT. The V gene is TRBV20-1, the J gene TRBJ1-4; 9 bases align to TRBD1. Germline V gene data show CDR1 as DFQATT and CDR2 as SNEGSKA (reference sequence). With 0 bases clipped from V and 6 bases from J, the junction kept 8 bases outside the gene matches. The CDR3 length is 16 residues.

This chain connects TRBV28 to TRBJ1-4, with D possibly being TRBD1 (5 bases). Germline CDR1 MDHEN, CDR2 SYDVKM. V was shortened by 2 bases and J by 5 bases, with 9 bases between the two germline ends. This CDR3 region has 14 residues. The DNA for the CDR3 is TGTGCCAGCAGTTTAACAGGAGAAAATGAAAAACTGTTTTTT. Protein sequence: CASSLTGENEKLFF.

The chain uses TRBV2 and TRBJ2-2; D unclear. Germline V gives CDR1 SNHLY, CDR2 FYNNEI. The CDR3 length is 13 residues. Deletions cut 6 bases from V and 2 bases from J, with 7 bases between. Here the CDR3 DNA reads TGTGCCAGCAGGATAGACAACACCGGGGAGCTGTTTTTT. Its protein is CASRIDNTGELFF. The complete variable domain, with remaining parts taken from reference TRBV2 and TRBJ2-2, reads EPEVTQTPSHQVTQMGQEVILRCVPISNHLYFYWYRQILGQKVEFLVSFYNNEISEKSEIFDDQFSVERPDGSNFTLKIRSTKLEDSAMYFCASRIDNTGELFFGEGSRLTVL.

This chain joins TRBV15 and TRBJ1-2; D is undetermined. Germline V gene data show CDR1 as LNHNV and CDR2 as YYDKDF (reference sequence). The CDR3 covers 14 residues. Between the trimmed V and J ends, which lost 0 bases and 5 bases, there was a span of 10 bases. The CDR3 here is CATSRDSTVYGYTF. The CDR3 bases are TGTGCCACCAGCAGAGATTCAACAGTTTATGGCTACACCTTC.

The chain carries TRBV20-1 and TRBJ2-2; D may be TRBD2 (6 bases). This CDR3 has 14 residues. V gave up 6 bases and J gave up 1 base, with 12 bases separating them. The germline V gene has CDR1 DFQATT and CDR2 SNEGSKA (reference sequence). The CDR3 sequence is CSARSGWNTGELFF. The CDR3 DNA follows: TGCAGTGCAAGGAGCGGGTGGAACACCGGGGAGCTGTTTTTT.

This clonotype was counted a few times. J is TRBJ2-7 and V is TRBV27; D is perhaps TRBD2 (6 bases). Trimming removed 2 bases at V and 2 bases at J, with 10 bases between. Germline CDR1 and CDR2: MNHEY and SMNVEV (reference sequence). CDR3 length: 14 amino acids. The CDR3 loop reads CASSLRGRPYEQYF. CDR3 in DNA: TGTGCCAGCAGTTTACGAGGGAGGCCCTACGAGCAGTACTTC.

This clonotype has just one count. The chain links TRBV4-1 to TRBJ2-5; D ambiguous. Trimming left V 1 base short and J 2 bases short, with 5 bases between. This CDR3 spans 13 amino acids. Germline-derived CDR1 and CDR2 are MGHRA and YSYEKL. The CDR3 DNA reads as TGCGCCAGCAGCCAAGCCCTGCAAGAGACCCAGTACTTC. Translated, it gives CASSQALQETQYF.

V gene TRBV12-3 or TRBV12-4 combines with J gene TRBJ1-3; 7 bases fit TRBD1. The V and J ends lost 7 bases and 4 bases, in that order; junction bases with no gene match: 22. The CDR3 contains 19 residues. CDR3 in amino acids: CASTRITNTGARGGNTIYF. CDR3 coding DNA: TGTGCCAGCACACGTATTACAAACACAGGGGCTCGTGGAGGAAACACCATATATTTT.

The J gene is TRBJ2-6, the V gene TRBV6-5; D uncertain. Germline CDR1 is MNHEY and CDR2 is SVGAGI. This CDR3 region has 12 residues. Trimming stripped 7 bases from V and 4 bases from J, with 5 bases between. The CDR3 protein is CASTSGANVLTF. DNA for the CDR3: TGTGCCAGCACTTCCGGGGCCAACGTCCTGACTTTC.

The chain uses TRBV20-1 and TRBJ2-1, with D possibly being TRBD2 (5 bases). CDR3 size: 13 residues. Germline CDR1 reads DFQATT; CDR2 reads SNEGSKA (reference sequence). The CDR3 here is CSTVGGHYNEQFF. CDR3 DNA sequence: TGCAGCACTGTTGGCGGGCATTACAATGAGCAGTTCTTC.

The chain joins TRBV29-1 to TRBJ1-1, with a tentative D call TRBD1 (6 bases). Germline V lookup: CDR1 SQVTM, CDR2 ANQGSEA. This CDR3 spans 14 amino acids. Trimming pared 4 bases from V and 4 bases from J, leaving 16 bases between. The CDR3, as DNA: TGCAGCGTTGTTGGAGACAGGTGGGGCACTGAAGCTTTCTTT. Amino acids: CSVVGDRWGTEAFF.

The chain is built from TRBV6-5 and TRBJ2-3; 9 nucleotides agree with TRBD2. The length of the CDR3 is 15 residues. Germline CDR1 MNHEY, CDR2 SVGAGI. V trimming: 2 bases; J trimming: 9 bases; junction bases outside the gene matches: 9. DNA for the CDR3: TGTGCCAGCAGTTACGTGCAGCGGGGGGAAGAGACGCAGTATTTT. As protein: CASSYVQRGEETQYF.

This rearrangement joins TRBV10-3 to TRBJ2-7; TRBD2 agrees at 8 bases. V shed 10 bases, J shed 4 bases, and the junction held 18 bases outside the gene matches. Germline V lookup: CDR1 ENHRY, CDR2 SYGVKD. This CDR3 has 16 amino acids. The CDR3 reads CATSPGGVSGVYEQYF. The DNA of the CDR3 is TGTGCCACCTCCCCCGGGGGGGTTAGCGGGGTTTACGAGCAGTACTTC.